The clone carrying this T cell receptor beta chain has just a few counts. No antigen is known for it. Other DNA sequences within the sample encode an identical CDR3. The data were produced by immunoSEQ multiplex PCR, yet TCRdb's version contains in-frame clones alone and is incomplete. The table includes around 120,000 clones, about four fifths detected once. This sample was taken from a study of a mutant IDH1 vaccine in newly diagnosed glioma. Study background: Vaccine dosing followed radiotherapy by 4-6 weeks, or accompanied temozolomide cycles.

V was cut by 4 bases and J by 1 base, with 13 bases left in between. Germline CDR1 LNHDA, CDR2 SQIVND (reference sequence). This CDR3 has 15 amino acids. The time point was: week 11, during vaccination. It was 300 ug of mutant IDH1 20-mer peptide that made up each vaccine dose, given with topical imiquimod. The V gene is TRBV19, the J gene TRBJ2-5; the D gene is possibly TRBD1 (6 bases). This TCR was recovered from a man aged 35-49 years with glioma. The specimen was PBMCs, collected from a glioma patient whose treatment included an IDH1 peptide vaccine. For the CDR3, the DNA is TGTGCCAGTAGTAGGGGGCAGAGCCCCCAAGAGACCCAGTACTTC. Translated: CASSRGQSPQETQYF. Variable domain in full (rest from reference TRBV19 and TRBJ2-5): DGGITQSPKYLFRKEGQNVTLSCEQNLNHDAMYWYRQDPGQGLRLIYYSQIVNDFQKGDIAEGYSVSREKKESFPLTVTSAQKNPTAFYLCASSRGQSPQETQYFGPGTRLLVL.